The TCR beta chain described here comes from a study of T cells in Graves' hyperthyroidism and ophthalmopathy. Any patient presenting with uncontrolled infection, other autoimmune disease, pregnancy or lactation was left out. With regard to this clonotype: A read error may explain this, as a much larger clone is one base away.

Amplified TCR beta CDR3 regions derived from RNA transcripts. TCR CDR3 underwent first-round RT-PCR with the HTBI primer set. TCRdb re-derived calls from the multiplex PCR reads in MiXCR, one entry per CDR3 protein. The repertoire holds about 500,000 distinct CDR3 sequences, approximately 16% seen once, with 25% to 30% in the top ten. Germline V gives CDR1 SEHNR, CDR2 FQNEAQ (reference sequence). The CDR3 runs 14 residues. The chain carries TRBV7-9 and TRBJ2-3; perhaps TRBD1 as D (5 bases). What was sequenced was blood. This sequence originates from a woman aged 25 to 39 with Graves' ophthalmopathy. The CDR3 DNA is TGTGCCAGCAGCCACTCGGGCCGCACAGGTACGCAGTATTTT. This sequence encodes CASSHSGRTGTQYF.